Following are 25 T cell receptor beta chains from one sample sequenced in a study of blood T cells in healthy people across ages. Together with a sample-barcoded 5' primer, a J-beta primer mix was included in a second PCR lasting about 7 to 11 cycles. TCRdb independently ran MiXCR on the 5' RACE reads; one entry per CDR3 protein. The sample includes 1.5 million to 2 million distinct CDR3 sequences, less than 50% of them seen just once. The sample comprised blood. Receptors were obtained from a woman aged 40 to 55 in good health.

The chain employs TRBV20-1 and TRBJ1-6; TRBD1 matches at 10 bases. V lost 6 bases, J lost 3 bases, and 8 bases stayed unmatched. The germline V gene encodes CDR1 DFQATT and CDR2 SNEGSKA (reference sequence). The CDR3 loop spans 16 amino acids. CDR3 region: CSAQGQGGFYNSPLHF. In nucleotides, the CDR3 is TGCAGTGCCCAAGGACAGGGGGGGTTCTATAATTCACCCCTCCACTTT.

CDR3 in amino acids: CATSRDRDLGGYTF. The DNA of the CDR3 is TGTGCCACCAGCAGAGATCGGGACCTGGGAGGCTACACCTTC. The V and J genes are TRBV15 and TRBJ1-2, with D perhaps TRBD1 (5 bases). Between the trimmed V and J ends, which lost 0 bases and 8 bases, there was a span of 13 bases. Germline CDR1 LNHNV, CDR2 YYDKDF (reference sequence). The CDR3 runs to 14 residues. The whole variable domain, filled in from reference TRBV15 and TRBJ1-2, reads DAMVIQNPRYQVTQFGKPVTLSCSQTLNHNVMYWYQQKSSQAPKLLFHYYDKDFNNEADTPDNFQSRRPNTSFCFLDIRSPGLGDTAMYLCATSRDRDLGGYTFGSGTRLTVV.

With regard to this clonotype: Sequence at one end of the junction differs from germline and may be a read error. The rearrangement uses TRBV10-3 and TRBJ2-7; D gene uncertain. CDR1 and CDR2 from the germline V gene are ENHRY and SYGVKD. The CDR3 is made up of 15 amino acids. This chain's CDR3 is CAISGRQENSYDQYF. CDR3 nucleotide sequence: TGTGCCATCAGTGGTCGGCAGGAAAACTCCTACGATCAGTACTTC.

The chain combines TRBV11-2 with TRBJ2-7, with TRBD1 identical over 7 bases. CDR1 and CDR2 from the germline V gene are SGHAT and FQNNGV. The CDR3 has 15 residues. V shed 5 bases, J shed 1 base, and the junction held 8 bases outside the gene matches. CDR3 region: CASSRPGQLSYEQYF. CDR3 bases: TGTGCCAGCAGCCGCCCGGGACAGCTATCCTACGAGCAGTACTTC.

This chain connects TRBV5-1 to TRBJ2-7; D call uncertain. The CDR3 loop spans 13 amino acids. Trimming shortened V by 3 bases and J by 4 bases, and 11 bases separated the two germline ends. Germline V CDR1 and CDR2: SGHRS, YFSETQ. The CDR3 DNA reads TGCGCCAGCAGCTGGGAAATTAAGTACGAGCAGTACTTC. Protein sequence: CASSWEIKYEQYF.

This clonotype was seen more than once but under ten times. The chain combines TRBV10-3 with TRBJ2-7; 9 nucleotides line up with TRBD1. J lost 2 bases, V lost 4 bases, and 3 bases had no gene match. This CDR3 is 14 amino acids long. Germline-derived CDR1 and CDR2 are ENHRY and SYGVKD. The CDR3 DNA follows: TGTGCCATCAGTGGGGGACAGGGCACCTACGAGCAGTACTTC. Amino acid sequence: CAISGGQGTYEQYF.

V and J are TRBV28 and TRBJ2-5; D not resolved. Germline CDR1 is MDHEN and CDR2 is SYDVKM. This CDR3 contains 14 residues. Trimming took off 6 bases at V and 5 bases at J, with 16 bases between the two ends. Written as DNA, the CDR3 is TGTGCCAGCAGGGAGTACCCCGAGGACGAGACCCAGTACTTC. Protein: CASREYPEDETQYF.

The chain employs TRBV5-1 and TRBJ2-1, with 7 bases identical to TRBD1. Trimming took 6 bases from V and 9 from J; bases not matched to a gene: 9. CDR1 is SGHRS and CDR2 is YFSETQ in the germline V gene. The CDR3 has 13 residues. CDR3 in DNA: TGCGCCAGCAACGACAGGGATTTGTCTGAGCAGTTCTTC. Translated, it gives CASNDRDLSEQFF.

The chain combines TRBV4-2 with TRBJ2-1, with 9 positions matching TRBD2. In germline, CDR1 is LGHNA, CDR2 YNFKEQ. There are 18 residues in the CDR3. V lost 1 base, J lost 5 bases, and 12 bases stayed unmatched. In DNA form, the CDR3 reads TGTGCCAGCAGCCAAGTTCCCCCCGGGACTAGCAGAAACAATGAGCAGTTCTTC. It codes for CASSQVPPGTSRNNEQFF.

The gene calls are TRBV7-8 and TRBJ2-3, with 13 bases lining up with TRBD2. The germline V gene has CDR1 SGHVS and CDR2 FQNEAQ. Losses at the gene ends were 6 bases for V and 3 bases for J; bases not matched to a gene: 6. The CDR3 is 16 amino acids. The CDR3 protein is CASRLTSGGATDTQYF. CDR3 bases: TGTGCCAGCAGGCTTACTAGCGGGGGGGCTACAGATACGCAGTATTTT.

J is TRBJ2-5 and V is TRBV2; D remains unclear. CDR3 length equals 13 residues. Between the trimmed V and J ends, which lost 8 bases and 5 bases, there was a span of 15 bases. CDR1 and CDR2 from the germline V gene are SNHLY and FYNNEI. The CDR3 region has the DNA TGTGCCAGCCGTTTTGGGGTCGGGGAGACCCAGTACTTC. Its protein is CASRFGVGETQYF.

This clonotype has just a few counts. DNA for the CDR3: TGCGCCAGCAGCCAAGGGGACAGAGTCTCTGGGGCCAACGTCCTGACTTTC. It codes for CASSQGDRVSGANVLTF. The chain carries TRBV4-3 and TRBJ2-6, with 7 bases aligning to TRBD1. Germline CDR1 and CDR2: LGHNA and YSLEER. V lost 1 base to trimming and J lost 0 bases; unmatched junction nucleotides: 3. The CDR3 length is 17 residues.

The DNA for the CDR3 is TGTGCCAGCAGCGCCCGGGACAGCAGGTCACCCCTCCACTTT. It is translated as CASSARDSRSPLHF. The chain recombines TRBV9 with TRBJ1-6; the match to TRBD1 covers 7 bases. V lost 3 bases and J lost 10; bases outside the gene matches: 7. Germline V gene data show CDR1 as SGDLS and CDR2 as YYNGEE. The length of the CDR3 is 14 residues.

This clonotype was recorded once. The rearrangement joins TRBV4-3 to TRBJ1-2; D unresolved. There are 14 residues in the CDR3. Germline V gene lookup returns CDR1 LGHNA and CDR2 YSLEER. V lost 0 bases to trimming and J lost 4 bases, with 9 bases between them. The CDR3 nucleotides read TGCGCCAGCAGCCAAGATGTGGATGTCTATGGCTACACCTTC. This encodes CASSQDVDVYGYTF.

This clonotype was seen only once. The rearrangement joins TRBV6-6 to TRBJ1-1; no definite D call. Germline CDR1 is MNHNY and CDR2 is SVGAGI (reference sequence). The CDR3 contains 13 residues. V was cut by 7 bases and J by 7 bases, with 16 bases left in between. The CDR3: CASTGGSRLEAFF. Written as DNA, the CDR3 is TGTGCCAGCACGGGAGGCAGTCGCCTTGAAGCTTTCTTT.

The CDR3 coding sequence is TGTGCCAGCAGTGAAGTTAGGGCTACTACAGATACGCAGTATTTT. Translating gives CASSEVRATTDTQYF. This sequence joins TRBV6-1 and TRBJ2-3; D gene ambiguous. Germline lookup yields CDR1 MNHNS and CDR2 SASEGT. The V end was cut by 1 base, the J end by 3 bases, with 11 bases between. This CDR3 region has 15 residues.

This chain links TRBV5-1 with TRBJ2-3; 8 nucleotides align to TRBD1. With V trimmed by 5 bases and J by 4 bases, 9 bases remained unmatched. Germline V CDR1 and CDR2: SGHRS, YFSETQ. The CDR3 loop spans 15 amino acids. The CDR3 loop is CASRVRTGFPDTQYF. CDR3 sequence (DNA): TGCGCCAGCAGGGTGAGGACAGGGTTTCCAGATACGCAGTATTTT.

The J gene is TRBJ1-1, the V gene TRBV12-3 or TRBV12-4; D remains ambiguous. CDR3 size: 13 residues. Trimming cost V 3 bases and J 1 base, with 6 bases left between them. The CDR3 coding sequence is TGTGCCAGCAGTTTTACACCGAACACTGAAGCTTTCTTT. This codes for CASSFTPNTEAFF.

This rearrangement joins TRBV10-3 to TRBJ2-7; TRBD1 is a possible D gene (6 bases). The length of the CDR3 is 13 residues. From germline, CDR1 is ENHRY and CDR2 SYGVKD. The V end was cut by 7 bases, the J end by 0 bases, with 10 bases between. The DNA for the CDR3 is TGTGCCATCATGAGGGACAACTCCTACGAGCAGTACTTC. Amino acid sequence: CAIMRDNSYEQYF.

The chain recombines TRBV12-3 or TRBV12-4 with TRBJ2-7; the D gene is possibly TRBD2 (5 bases). The CDR3 contains 14 residues. The V end lost 1 base, the J end lost 6 bases, and 13 bases lay between the germline ends. The DNA of the CDR3 is TGTGCCAGCAGTTTAGTCACTAGTACGGTCGAGCAGTACTTC. Encoded protein: CASSLVTSTVEQYF.

V usage is TRBV9 and J usage is TRBJ2-3; no definite D call. V shed 0 bases and J shed 2 bases, with 10 bases lying between them. Germline CDR1 SGDLS, CDR2 YYNGEE. This CDR3 has 15 residues. The CDR3 spells CASSVEARLTDTQYF. The CDR3, as DNA: TGTGCCAGCAGCGTAGAGGCTAGACTCACAGATACGCAGTATTTT.

The gene calls are TRBV5-6 and TRBJ1-2; D is perhaps TRBD1 (5 bases). The germline CDR1 and CDR2 sequences are SGHDT and YYEEEE. The CDR3 totals 16 residues. Trimming left V 0 bases short and J 8 bases short, with 20 bases between. In DNA form, the CDR3 reads TGTGCCAGCAGCTTGGGACACCGAGGGCCGCGGGACGGCTACACCTTC. Amino acid sequence: CASSLGHRGPRDGYTF.

The chain carries TRBV7-2 and TRBJ1-2; 9 bases agree with TRBD1. V gave up 5 bases and J gave up 7 bases; unmatched junction bases: 17. The CDR3 extends over 17 amino acids. Germline loops: CDR1 SGHTA, CDR2 FQGNSA. DNA of the CDR3: TGTGCCAGCAGCCGATTAACCAACCGGGACAGGGTCGTTGGCTACACCTTC. Its protein product is CASSRLTNRDRVVGYTF.

This chain uses TRBV6-6 with TRBJ2-3; possible D gene TRBD1, 6 bases. Germline loops: CDR1 MNHNY, CDR2 SVGAGI (reference sequence). V lost 6 bases and J lost 4, with 11 bases in between. The CDR3 length is 13 residues. The CDR3 reads CASRDRQADTQYF. The CDR3 DNA reads TGTGCCAGCAGGGACAGACAGGCAGATACGCAGTATTTT.

The rearrangement joins TRBV20-1 to TRBJ2-1, with 9 bases fitting TRBD2. The CDR3 extends over 16 amino acids. Unmatched junction bases numbered 8, after V lost 5 bases and J lost 0 bases. The germline gives CDR1 DFQATT, CDR2 SNEGSKA (reference sequence). The CDR3 is CSALPGGGASYNEQFF. CDR3 coding DNA: TGCAGTGCTCTCCCAGGCGGGGGGGCCTCCTACAATGAGCAGTTCTTC.